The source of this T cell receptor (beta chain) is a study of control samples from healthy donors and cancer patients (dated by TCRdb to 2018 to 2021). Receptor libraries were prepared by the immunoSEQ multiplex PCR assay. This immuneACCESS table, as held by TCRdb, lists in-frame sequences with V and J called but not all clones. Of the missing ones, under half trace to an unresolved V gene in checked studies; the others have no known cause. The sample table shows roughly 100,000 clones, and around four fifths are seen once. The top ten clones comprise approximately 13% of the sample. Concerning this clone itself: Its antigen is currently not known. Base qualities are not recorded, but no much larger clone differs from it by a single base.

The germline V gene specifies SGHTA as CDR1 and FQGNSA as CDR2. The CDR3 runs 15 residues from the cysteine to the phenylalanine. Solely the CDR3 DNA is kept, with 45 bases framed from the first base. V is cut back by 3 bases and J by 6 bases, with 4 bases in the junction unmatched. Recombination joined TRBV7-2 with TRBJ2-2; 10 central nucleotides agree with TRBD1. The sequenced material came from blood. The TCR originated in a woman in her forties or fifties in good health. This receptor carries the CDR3 CASSFSGTGAGELFF. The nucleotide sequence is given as TGTGCCAGCAGCTTTTCCGGGACAGGGGCCGGGGAGCTGTTTTTT. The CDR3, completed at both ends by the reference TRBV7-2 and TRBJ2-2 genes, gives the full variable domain GAGVSQSPSNKVTEKGKDVELRCDPISGHTALYWYRQSLGQGLEFLIYFQGNSAPDKSGLPSDRFSAERTGGSVSTLTIQRTQQEDSAVYLCASSFSGTGAGELFFGEGSRLTVL.